This passage covers 27 T cell receptor beta chains from one sample sequenced in a study of OX40 agonist ivuxolimab in advanced cancers. The library was made by the immunoSEQ multiplex PCR assay. This immuneACCESS table, as held by TCRdb, lists in-frame sequences with V and J called but not all clones. Of the missing ones, under half trace to an unresolved V gene in checked studies; the others have no known cause. The sample records about 88,000 clones, 85% to 90% of which are singletons. The top ten clonotypes cover 1.5% to 2% of the sample. The sequences come from CD4+ or CD8+ T cells sorted from blood, collected in a trial of the OX40 agonist ivuxolimab. The receptors come from an adult with an advanced solid tumor such as melanoma, head and neck, liver or kidney cancer.

The chain combines TRBV19 with TRBJ2-3; D is unclear. This CDR3 has 14 amino acids. Germline loops: CDR1 LNHDA, CDR2 SQIVND (reference sequence). V lost 5 bases and J 2 bases, leaving 11 bases between the germline ends. CDR3 amino acids: CASSVMGNTDTQYF. CDR3 sequence (DNA): TGTGCCAGTAGTGTGATGGGCAACACAGATACGCAGTATTTT.

The V gene is TRBV30, the J gene TRBJ1-1, with D unclear. CDR3 size: 13 residues. Between the trimmed V and J ends, which lost 0 bases and 1 base, there was a span of 6 bases. The germline V gene has CDR1 GTSNPN and CDR2 SVGIG (reference sequence). The CDR3 sequence is CAWSVLRNTEAFF. The CDR3 DNA is TGTGCCTGGAGTGTACTCAGGAACACTGAAGCTTTCTTT.

The chain links TRBV2 to TRBJ2-1; TRBD2 matches 7 bases. The germline gives CDR1 SNHLY, CDR2 FYNNEI. The CDR3 contains 14 residues. The trim removed 6 bases at V and 3 bases at J, leaving 5 bases unmatched. The CDR3 loop is CASRTTSSYNEQFF. The CDR3 DNA reads TGTGCCAGCAGGACGACTAGCAGCTACAATGAGCAGTTCTTC.

The chain uses TRBV5-5 and TRBJ2-5, with 7 bases lining up with TRBD1. CDR3 length: 15 amino acids. J gave up 5 bases and V 4 bases, and 11 bases lay outside the gene matches. Germline values: CDR1 SGHKS, CDR2 YYEKEE (reference sequence). CDR3 nucleotides: TGTGCCAGCAGCCCCCTTCACAGGGGTTCGGAGACCCAGTACTTC. Its translation is CASSPLHRGSETQYF.

This clone was detected only a few times. J is TRBJ1-1 and V is TRBV10-3; maybe TRBD1 (6 bases). The CDR3 has 11 amino acids. V was cut by 10 bases and J by 7 bases, with 13 bases left in between. CDR1 ENHRY and CDR2 SYGVKD come from the germline V gene. Here the CDR3 reads CATAGEFEAFF. DNA for the CDR3: TGTGCCACCGCAGGGGAGTTTGAAGCTTTCTTT.

V gene TRBV11-2 combines with J gene TRBJ1-1; D ambiguous. The V and J ends lost 5 bases and 0 bases respectively, with 16 bases between them. This CDR3 is 16 amino acids long. Germline assignment: CDR1 SGHAT and CDR2 FQNNGV. CDR3 nucleotides: TGTGCCAGCAGCCCCCCGAGGGCAGAGTTGAACACTGAAGCTTTCTTT. It specifies CASSPPRAELNTEAFF.

The chain carries TRBV6-1 and TRBJ2-2, with D perhaps matching TRBD1 (5 bases). Germline CDR1 reads MNHNS; CDR2 reads SASEGT. CDR3 length equals 12 residues. V gave up 6 bases and J gave up 7 bases, with 9 bases separating them. For the CDR3, the DNA is TGTGCCAGCAGGACCAGGGACGGGGAGCTGTTTTTT. This codes for CASRTRDGELFF.

This clone has a single count. CDR3 bases: TGTGCCAGCAGTACCGGGACAGGGTCCCACGAGCAGTACTTC. Translating gives CASSTGTGSHEQYF. The J gene is TRBJ2-7, the V gene TRBV2; 9 positions match TRBD1. Germline assignment: CDR1 SNHLY and CDR2 FYNNEI. After removal of 5 bases from V and 5 bases from J, the junction contained 7 bases not matched to a gene. This CDR3 contains 14 residues.

This clone came up a few times. The J gene is TRBJ2-3, the V gene TRBV11-3; 7 bases agree with TRBD1. Germline CDR1 is SGHNT and CDR2 is YENEEA. This CDR3 has 13 amino acids. V shed 5 bases and J 3 bases; nucleotides not matched to a gene: 2. CDR3 region: CASSPGQTDTQYF. The CDR3 coding sequence is TGTGCCAGCAGCCCGGGACAGACAGATACGCAGTATTTT. The full variable domain, completed using reference TRBV11-3 and TRBJ2-3, is EAGVVQSPRYKIIEKKQPVAFWCNPISGHNTLYWYLQNLGQGPELLIRYENEEAVDDSQLPKDRFSAERLKGVDSTLKIQPAELGDSAVYLCASSPGQTDTQYFGPGTRLTVL.

The CDR3 protein is CASSVGGTGGQSTQYF. CDR3 nucleotide sequence: TGTGCCAGCAGCGTAGGTGGGACAGGGGGCCAGAGTACCCAGTACTTC. This rearrangement joins TRBV9 to TRBJ2-5, with TRBD1 matching 12 bases. Germline V gene data show CDR1 as SGDLS and CDR2 as YYNGEE. The V gene end was trimmed by 0 bases and the J gene end by 8 bases; junction bases not matched to a gene: 8. CDR3 length: 16 amino acids.

This chain links TRBV25-1 with TRBJ1-5; D uncertain. The V gene lost 1 base and the J gene lost 3 bases, with 13 bases spanning the gap. The CDR3 runs to 16 residues. Germline V gene sequence: CDR1 MGHDK, CDR2 SYGVNS. CDR3 in amino acids: CASSELDDLFNQPQHF. For the CDR3, the DNA is TGTGCCAGCAGTGAATTAGATGATTTGTTCAATCAGCCCCAGCATTTT.

This clone was observed a handful of times. V and J are TRBV5-6 and TRBJ2-7; D unclear. The germline V gene encodes CDR1 SGHDT and CDR2 YYEEEE. This CDR3 is 11 amino acids long. V lost 0 bases to trimming and J lost 3 bases, with 1 base between them. The CDR3 loop is CASSLDYEQYF. As DNA, the CDR3 is TGTGCCAGCAGCTTGGACTACGAGCAGTACTTC.

The CDR3 bases are TGTGCCAGCAGTAAGACAGGGGGCAGCTACGAGCAGTACTTC. Its protein product is CASSKTGGSYEQYF. The chain carries TRBV27 and TRBJ2-7, with TRBD1 matching over 10 bases. The length of the CDR3 is 14 residues. Losses at the gene ends were 5 bases for V and 3 bases for J; bases not matched to a gene: 4. The germline V gene encodes CDR1 MNHEY and CDR2 SMNVEV (reference sequence).

The chain is built from TRBV5-3 and TRBJ2-7, with D unresolved. TRBV5-3 is treated as an ORF (open reading frame) with a function not yet certain. The CDR3 runs to 13 residues. V lost 2 bases, J lost 9 bases, and 15 bases lay in between. The CDR3 DNA is TGTGCCAGAAGCTTTCCGCCAGAGTGGTGGCAGTACTTC. Protein sequence: CARSFPPEWWQYF.

This clone was observed a few times. The V gene is TRBV7-8, the J gene TRBJ2-7; D is perhaps TRBD1 or TRBD2 (5 bases each). The V end lost 0 bases, the J end lost 3 bases, and 18 bases lay between the germline ends. Germline V gives CDR1 SGHVS, CDR2 FQNEAQ. The CDR3 is made up of 17 amino acids. CDR3 loop: CASSLALQVKRDYEQYF. Here the CDR3 DNA reads TGTGCCAGCAGCTTAGCGTTACAGGTCAAGAGGGACTACGAGCAGTACTTC.

The chain uses TRBV29-1 and TRBJ2-1; 7 nucleotides line up with TRBD2. The V and J ends lost 6 bases and 6 bases, in that order; junction bases with no gene match: 5. The germline V gene has CDR1 SQVTM and CDR2 ANQGSEA. This CDR3 has 12 residues. The CDR3 is CSVLSGGNEQFF. Here the CDR3 DNA reads TGCAGCGTCCTATCGGGGGGCAATGAGCAGTTCTTC.

V is TRBV5-1 and J is TRBJ2-3; no reliable D call. Per the germline V gene, CDR1 is SGHRS and CDR2 is YFSETQ. The CDR3 loop spans 16 amino acids. The V gene lost 0 bases and the J gene lost 0 bases, with 11 bases spanning the gap. The CDR3 nucleotides read TGCGCCAGCAGCTTGGCGGGCGGTTTGAGCACAGATACGCAGTATTTT. Translating it yields CASSLAGGLSTDTQYF. Supplemented by reference TRBV5-1 and TRBJ2-3, the full variable domain reads KAGVTQTPRYLIKTRGQQVTLSCSPISGHRSVSWYQQTPGQGLQFLFEYFSETQRNKGNFPGRFSGRQFSNSRSEMNVSTLELGDSALYLCASSLAGGLSTDTQYFGPGTRLTVL.

CDR3 loop: CASSPQGTQGNEQFF. The CDR3 DNA is TGCGCCAGCAGCCCACAGGGGACTCAAGGGAATGAGCAGTTCTTC. The genes are TRBV5-1 and TRBJ2-1; tentative D call: TRBD1 (7 bases). The CDR3 extends over 15 amino acids. From germline, CDR1 is SGHRS and CDR2 YFSETQ. V lost 4 bases and J 7 bases, leaving 18 bases between the germline ends.

This clone has a handful of counts. J is TRBJ1-1 and V is TRBV19; D is ambiguous. The CDR3 is 15 residues long. Per the germline V gene, CDR1 is LNHDA and CDR2 is SQIVND (reference sequence). V was cut by 5 bases and J by 4 bases, with 17 bases left in between. Here the CDR3 DNA reads TGTGCCAGTAGTTTCAGGACCACGGTGGGCACTGAAGCTTTCTTT. Its translation: CASSFRTTVGTEAFF.

The chain carries TRBV10-3 and TRBJ1-5; 9 bases agree with TRBD1. Germline trimming cut 0 bases from V and 6 bases from J; bases unmatched to any gene: 6. Germline assignment: CDR1 ENHRY and CDR2 SYGVKD. The CDR3 length is 16 residues. CDR3 region: CAISESTGTGFQPQHF. The CDR3 DNA is TGTGCCATCAGTGAGTCGACAGGGACAGGGTTTCAGCCCCAGCATTTT.

The chain carries TRBV7-3 and TRBJ1-1; D is unclear. Between the trimmed V and J ends, which lost 5 bases and 1 base, there was a span of 17 bases. Germline V gene data show CDR1 as SGHTA and CDR2 as FQGTGA. The CDR3 is made up of 16 amino acids. The CDR3 region is CASSAQPGPPNTEAFF. CDR3 coding DNA: TGTGCCAGCAGCGCTCAACCCGGGCCCCCGAACACTGAAGCTTTCTTT.

The chain has TRBV19 and TRBJ2-5; D might be TRBD1 (6 bases). Germline assignment: CDR1 LNHDA and CDR2 SQIVND (reference sequence). The CDR3 runs 14 residues. Trimming took off 9 bases at V and 1 base at J, with 15 bases between the two ends. CDR3 nucleotide sequence: TGTGCCAGCCGATACCGGGACACCCAAGAGACCCAGTACTTC. This sequence encodes CASRYRDTQETQYF.

J is TRBJ2-2 and V is TRBV7-3, with D hard to call. Trimming took off 0 bases at V and 4 bases at J, with 18 bases between the two ends. The CDR3 runs to 18 residues. Germline V lookup: CDR1 SGHTA, CDR2 FQGTGA. The CDR3 sequence is CASSLTGFLLGRTGELFF. In DNA form, the CDR3 reads TGTGCCAGCAGCTTAACGGGATTCCTCCTGGGCCGCACCGGGGAGCTGTTTTTT.

This chain links TRBV19 with TRBJ1-1; 7 nucleotides agree with TRBD1. The CDR3 length is 14 residues. Trimming removed 7 bases from V and 3 bases from J; junction bases left unmatched: 8. In germline, CDR1 is LNHDA, CDR2 SQIVND (reference sequence). The CDR3 is CASTETGWDTEAFF. CDR3 sequence (DNA): TGTGCCAGTACCGAGACAGGGTGGGACACTGAAGCTTTCTTT.

V usage is TRBV6-5 and J usage is TRBJ2-7; TRBD1 is a possible D gene (6 bases). The CDR3 contains 16 residues. Between the trimmed V and J ends, which lost 1 base and 7 bases, there was a span of 20 bases. From germline, CDR1 is MNHEY and CDR2 SVGAGI. CDR3 loop: CASSYLAGVYLMEQYF. CDR3 nucleotide sequence: TGTGCCAGCAGTTACTTAGCAGGGGTCTACTTAATGGAGCAGTACTTC.

CDR3: CASSLAEGYEQFF. CDR3 sequence (DNA): TGCGCCAGCAGCTTGGCCGAAGGGTATGAGCAGTTCTTC. This chain connects TRBV5-1 to TRBJ2-1; D unresolved. Germline V lookup: CDR1 SGHRS, CDR2 YFSETQ. V lost 0 bases and J lost 8, with 9 bases in between. There are 13 residues in the CDR3.

V is TRBV14 and J is TRBJ2-1, with D possibly TRBD2 on 7 matching bases. The V gene's germline CDR1 is SGHDN and CDR2 FVKESK. This CDR3 region has 14 residues. The V end was cut by 7 bases, the J end by 0 bases, with 10 bases between. This CDR3 reads CASKGGFSYNEQFF. The CDR3 DNA reads as TGTGCCAGCAAGGGGGGGTTCTCCTACAATGAGCAGTTCTTC.